This paragraph reports one T cell receptor (beta chain). Its antigen is currently unknown. This specimen belongs to a study of molecular identifiers for immune sequencing clone quantification. About the research overall: Replicate RNA came from around 18,000 or 91,000 naive CD8 cells and was split five ways, and four parts were sequenced. General study points: Sizes of highly expanded clones could be underestimated through identical TCRs sharing a barcode.

The CD8+CD4-CCR7+CD45RA+ phenotype defined the sorted naive CD8 T cells. In TCRdb, the PCR reads were re-called with MiXCR into one record per CDR3 protein. The sample has about 97,000 distinct CDR3 sequences, 30% to 45% seen once. V lost 7 bases to trimming and J lost 6 bases, with 13 bases between them. The length of the CDR3 is 12 residues. CDR1 is ENHRY, CDR2 SYGVKD, per germline. The rearrangement joins TRBV10-3 to TRBJ2-7, with D unclear. The origin of this receptor is a human donor in good health. Some libraries in this study had Jurkat cell RNA spiked in. Sequenced material: naive CD8+ T cells from blood, with Jurkat cell RNA spiked in. The subset was: FACS-sorted CD8+CD4-CCR7+CD45RA+ naive T cells. The CDR3 DNA is TGTGCCATCATCGTCCCGCCGGCCGAGCAGTACTTC. This sequence encodes CAIIVPPAEQYF.